Below, 2 T cell receptor beta chains from the same sample are listed, as sequenced in a study of T-cell reconstitution after alpha-beta-depleted transplantation in children (dated by TCRdb to 2016 to 2018). The library was made by PCR. The sequencer was an Illumina HiSeq 2500. TCR library preparation used molecular barcoding, with unique molecular identifiers applied to normalize quantification of the TCRbeta repertoire. TCRdb reran the public reads through fastp at Q25 and MiXCR, keeping productive beta chains. One record per CDR3 amino acid sequence lists the most common genes and DNA. For this sample the table gives fewer than 550,000 distinct CDR3 sequences, of which about an eighth were detected only once. Of the sample, 14% falls within the top ten clones. The treatment or condition tag for this specimen amounts to: allogeneic hematopoietic cell transplantation with graft depleted of TCRalphabeta T cells and CD19 B cells.

This specimen was PBMCs, mostly from graft donor cells, taken 180 days after TCRalphabeta/CD19-depleted stem cell transplant. The receptors derive from a female patient aged 2-15 years who had a stem cell transplant for aplastic anemia, so the T cells may come from the graft donor.

This clonotype was counted between two and nine times. The chain's CDR3 is CASSLAGGAPNYGYTF. CDR3 nucleotide sequence: TGTGCCAGCAGTTTGGCAGGGGGCGCCCCTAACTATGGCTACACCTTC. This rearrangement joins TRBV28 to TRBJ1-2; 8 bases match TRBD1. Trimming at V came to 3 bases and at J to 0 bases, leaving 6 bases not matched to a gene. Germline CDR1 and CDR2: MDHEN and SYDVKM. This CDR3 has 16 amino acids.

The chain combines TRBV27 with TRBJ2-2, with 8 bases lining up with TRBD1. The germline CDR1 and CDR2 sequences are MNHEY and SMNVEV (reference sequence). The CDR3 sequence is 15 residues long. Trimming cost V 6 bases and J 5 bases; bases outside gene matches: 8. The CDR3 sequence is CASRRDRGSTGELFF. In DNA, the CDR3 is TGTGCCAGCAGACGCGACAGGGGATCAACCGGGGAGCTGTTTTTT.